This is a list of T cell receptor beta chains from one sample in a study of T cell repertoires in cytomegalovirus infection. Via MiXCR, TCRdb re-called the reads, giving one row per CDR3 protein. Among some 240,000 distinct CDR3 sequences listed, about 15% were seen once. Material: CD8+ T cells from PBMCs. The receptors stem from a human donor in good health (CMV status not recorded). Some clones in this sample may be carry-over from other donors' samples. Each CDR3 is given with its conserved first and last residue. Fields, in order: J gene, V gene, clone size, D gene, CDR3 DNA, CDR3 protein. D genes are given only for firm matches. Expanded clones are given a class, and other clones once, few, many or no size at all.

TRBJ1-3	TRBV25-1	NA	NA	TGTGCCAGCAGTGAATTGGGCAGCGACTCTGGAAACACCATATATTTT	CASSELGSDSGNTIYF
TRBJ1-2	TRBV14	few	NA	TGTGCCAGCAGCCAAGTCGGGATGGGTGATGGCTACACCTTC	CASSQVGMGDGYTF
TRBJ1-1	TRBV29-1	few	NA	TGCAGCGTTGAAGGTCTGGCGGCTGAAGCTTTCTTT	CSVEGLAAEAFF
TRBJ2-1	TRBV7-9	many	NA	TGTGCCAGCAGTCCTGTGGGGGGTTCGTTCAATGAGCAGTTCTTC	CASSPVGGSFNEQFF
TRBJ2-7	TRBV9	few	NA	TGTGCCAGCAGCGCCCGAGCAGGGTACGAGCAGTACTTC	CASSARAGYEQYF
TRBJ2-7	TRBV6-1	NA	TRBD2	TGTGCCAGCAGTGAGGTTGGACGGGCGGGAGACGAGCAGTACTTC	CASSEVGRAGDEQYF
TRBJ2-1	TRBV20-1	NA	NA	TGCAGTGCTAGAGGGACAACCTCCCCCGCGAATGAGCAGTTCTTC	CSARGTTSPANEQFF
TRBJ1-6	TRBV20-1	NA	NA	TGCAGTGCTAGAGATACGGCCGCGTCGCATTCACCCCTCCACTTT	CSARDTAASHSPLHF
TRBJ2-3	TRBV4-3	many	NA	TGCGCCAGCAGCCAAGAGGGGCGGGGAAGGTCAGATACGCAGTATTTT	CASSQEGRGRSDTQYF
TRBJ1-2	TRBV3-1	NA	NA	TGTGCCAGCAACCAAGACCACAGTACTTATGGCTACACCTTC	CASNQDHSTYGYTF
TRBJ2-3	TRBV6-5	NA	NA	TGTGCCAGCAGTTTACGCCTAAGAGATACGCAGTATTTT	CASSLRLRDTQYF
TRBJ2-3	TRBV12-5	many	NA	TGTGCTAGTGGTTTTGAAACGGATACCGGACGTAGCACAGATACGCAGTATTTT	CASGFETDTGRSTDTQYF
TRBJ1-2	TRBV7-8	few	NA	TGTGCCAGCAGCTTAGCCGCTACAGGGCTGTACTTCCCTCACTATGGCTACACCTTC	CASSLAATGLYFPHYGYTF
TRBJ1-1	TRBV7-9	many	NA	TGTGCCAGCAGCCTTGAGGGGGGCTTCAGGGACACTGAAGCTTTCTTT	CASSLEGGFRDTEAFF
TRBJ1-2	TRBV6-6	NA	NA	TGTGCCAGCAGTTACTCGGATCGGCGGGGGTTGGACTATGGCTACACCTTC	CASSYSDRRGLDYGYTF
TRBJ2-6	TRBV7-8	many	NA	TGTGCCAGCAGCTTAGTGGGGTGGGGCCCTCCTGGGGCCAACGTCCTGACTTTC	CASSLVGWGPPGANVLTF
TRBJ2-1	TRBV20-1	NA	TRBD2	TGCAGTGCTCATAGCGGGGGGTCCTACAATGAGCAGTTCTTC	CSAHSGGSYNEQFF
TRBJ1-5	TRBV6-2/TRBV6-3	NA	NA	TGTGCCAGCAGTTCCGGTTCGCCCCAGCATTTT	CASSSGSPQHF
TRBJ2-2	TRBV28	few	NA	TGTGCCAGCAGTTTGGCCAGGGTCACCGGGGAGCTGTTTTTT	CASSLARVTGELFF
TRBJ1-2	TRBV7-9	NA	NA	TGTGCCAGCAGCCCGCGGCGAAACCCCTACTATGGCTACACCTTC	CASSPRRNPYYGYTF
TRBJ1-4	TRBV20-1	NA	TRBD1	TGCAGTGCTAGAGAGCAATCCGGGACAGACTTTGAAAAACTGTTTTTT	CSAREQSGTDFEKLFF
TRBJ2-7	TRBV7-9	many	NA	TGTGCCACCGGGCCTACGGGCCCCGAGCAGTACTTC	CATGPTGPEQYF
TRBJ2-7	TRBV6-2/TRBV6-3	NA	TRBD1	TGTGCCAGCACTCCCTACGCCGGGACAGGTTTCTACGAGCAGTACTTC	CASTPYAGTGFYEQYF
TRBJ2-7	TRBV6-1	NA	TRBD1	TGTGCCAGCAGTGAAGCACGTACAAGGACAGGGCACTCCTACGAGCAGTACTTC	CASSEARTRTGHSYEQYF
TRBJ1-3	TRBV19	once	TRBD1	TGTGCCAGTAGTCGGGACAGGACCTCTGGAAACACCATATATTTT	CASSRDRTSGNTIYF
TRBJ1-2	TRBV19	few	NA	TGTGCCAGTTACGGGCCCTTCCCGGGACTGAGGATACGCGGCTATGGCTACACCTTC	CASYGPFPGLRIRGYGYTF
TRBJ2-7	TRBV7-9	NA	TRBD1	TGTGCCAGCAGCGCACGGGACAGCCGTTACGAGCAGTACTTC	CASSARDSRYEQYF
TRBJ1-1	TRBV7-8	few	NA	TGTGCCAGCAGCTTGGGAGGTGGACTCTCCGTGTATGGTAACACTGAAGCTTTCTTT	CASSLGGGLSVYGNTEAFF
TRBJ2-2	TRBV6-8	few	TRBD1	TGTGCCAGCAGTTGGGCTACAGGGGGAGTAGGGGAGCTGTTTTTT	CASSWATGGVGELFF
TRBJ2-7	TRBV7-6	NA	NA	TGTGCCAGCAGCTCCGACGGCTACGAGCAGTACTTC	CASSSDGYEQYF
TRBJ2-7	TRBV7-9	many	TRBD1	TGTGCCAGCCAAGAGTCTGGGACAGGGCCCTACGAGCAGTACTTC	CASQESGTGPYEQYF
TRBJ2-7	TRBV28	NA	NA	TGTGCCAGCAGTCTAAGTACGGGGGGCAAGAACGAGCAGTACTTC	CASSLSTGGKNEQYF
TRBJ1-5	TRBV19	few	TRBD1	TGTGCCAGTAGCCCCTCACGAGGGACAGGGGCGGTCCAGCCCCAGCATTTT	CASSPSRGTGAVQPQHF
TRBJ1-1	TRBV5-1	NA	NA	TGCGCCAGCAGCAACGAGATCCAGGGGACGAACACTGAAGCTTTCTTT	CASSNEIQGTNTEAFF
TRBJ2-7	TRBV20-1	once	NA	TGCAGTGCTAGAGGAACAGGATATCCCTACGAGCAGTACTTC	CSARGTGYPYEQYF
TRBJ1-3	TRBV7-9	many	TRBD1	TGTGCCAGCAGCTCCGCTGGGACAGCCGGAAACACCATATATTTT	CASSSAGTAGNTIYF
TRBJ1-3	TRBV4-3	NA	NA	TGCGCCAGCAGCTCAACAGGGTATGGAAACACCATATATTTT	CASSSTGYGNTIYF
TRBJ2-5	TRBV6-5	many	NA	TGTGCCAGCAGTTACACCGGGACCGACGAGACCCAGTACTTC	CASSYTGTDETQYF
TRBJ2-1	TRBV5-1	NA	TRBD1	TGCGCCAGCAGCTGGGGGACAGGGGGGAACAATGAGCAGTTCTTC	CASSWGTGGNNEQFF
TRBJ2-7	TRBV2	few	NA	TGTGCCAGCAGTGAAAACGCTTTCGCACTTGGGATTAGGCAGTACTTC	CASSENAFALGIRQYF
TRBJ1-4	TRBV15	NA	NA	TGTGCCACCAGCAGGGAGCCGGGGTACAATGAAAAACTGTTTTTT	CATSREPGYNEKLFF
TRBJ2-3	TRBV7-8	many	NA	TGTGCCAGCAGCCTACTATTAAAAAGCACAGATACGCAGTATTTT	CASSLLLKSTDTQYF
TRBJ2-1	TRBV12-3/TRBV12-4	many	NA	TGTGCCAGCAGAAGGGACAATGAGCAGTTCTTC	CASRRDNEQFF
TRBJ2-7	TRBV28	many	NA	TGTGCCAGCAGGACGGACGGATCCTACGAGCAGTACTTC	CASRTDGSYEQYF
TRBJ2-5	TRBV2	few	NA	TGTGCCAGCAGGGGGACAAGGGCCGTTAGAGAGACCCAGTACTTC	CASRGTRAVRETQYF
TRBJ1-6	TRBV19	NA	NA	TGTGCCAGTTCCGGGATTTATAATTCACCCCTCCACTTT	CASSGIYNSPLHF
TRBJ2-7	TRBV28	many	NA	TGTGCCAGCAGTCCCCAGGGTTTCCCCGACGAGCAGTACTTC	CASSPQGFPDEQYF
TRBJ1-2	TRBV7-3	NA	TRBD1	TGTGCCAGCAGCTTTTATTTGGGACAGGAGTATGGCTACACCTTC	CASSFYLGQEYGYTF
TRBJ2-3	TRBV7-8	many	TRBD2	TGTGCCAGCAGCTTCATTGACTTCGGCGGGGGGCGCACAGATACGCAGTATTTT	CASSFIDFGGGRTDTQYF
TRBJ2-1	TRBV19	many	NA	TGTGCCAGTAGTATTAGAGCGGGTTTTACCTACAATGAGCAGTTCTTC	CASSIRAGFTYNEQFF
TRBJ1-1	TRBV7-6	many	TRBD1	TGTGCCAGCAGCTCCGGGACAGGTTTTGACGCTTTCTTT	CASSSGTGFDAFF
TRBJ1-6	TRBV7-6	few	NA	TGTGCCAGCAGTTTAGAGACGCATTCACCCCTCCACTTT	CASSLETHSPLHF
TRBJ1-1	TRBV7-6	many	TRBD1	TGTGCCAGCAGCTTACAGACAGGGGATCTATTCACTGAAGCTTTCTTT	CASSLQTGDLFTEAFF
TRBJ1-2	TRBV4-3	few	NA	TGCGCCAGCAGCCAAGATCCCCTTAGGGGCTACACCTTC	CASSQDPLRGYTF
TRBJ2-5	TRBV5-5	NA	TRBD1	TGTGCCAGCAGTTGGGACAGGACTTTACAAGAGACCCAGTACTTC	CASSWDRTLQETQYF
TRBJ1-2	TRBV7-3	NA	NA	TGTGCCAGCAGCCTAGGGAAGGGGCGAGAGGTCTACACCTTC	CASSLGKGREVYTF
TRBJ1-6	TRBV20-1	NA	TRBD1	TGCAGTGCTAATAACAGACAGGGGCGGAATTCACCCCTCCACTTT	CSANNRQGRNSPLHF
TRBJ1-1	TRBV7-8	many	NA	TGTGCCAGCAGCTTAGGGTCCCAGCTTGAAGCTTTCTTT	CASSLGSQLEAFF
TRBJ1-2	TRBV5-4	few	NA	TGTGCCAGCAGCTTACGAGGGGTCCCCACTCGGGGCTACACCTTC	CASSLRGVPTRGYTF
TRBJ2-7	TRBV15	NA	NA	TGTGCCACCAGCGTCGCACGCTCCTACGAGCAGTACTTC	CATSVARSYEQYF